This is a list of T cell receptor beta chains from one sample in a study of blood T cells in healthy people across ages. TCRdb used MiXCR to reprocess the 5' RACE reads, holding one entry per CDR3 protein. This table holds over a million distinct CDR3 sequences, 45% found once. Sequencing used blood. Receptors originate from a woman aged 55-69 years in good health. CDR3s include the opening cysteine and the closing phenylalanine or tryptophan. A D gene is named only where the DNA matches it firmly. Some rows have no size entry. The others give once, few or many, or a class for an expanded clone.

>13|TRBV6-5|NA|TRBJ2-5|many
CASSYLGAETQYF
TGTGCCAGCAGTTACCTCGGTGCCGAGACCCAGTACTTC
>17|TRBV10-3|TRBD1|TRBJ1-4|NA
CAISESGRGAENEKLFF
TGTGCCATCAGTGAGTCCGGCAGGGGGGCCGAAAATGAAAAACTGTTTTTT
>16|TRBV4-2|NA|TRBJ2-6|NA
CASNNSPGEEANVLTF
TGTGCCAGCAACAATTCCCCAGGGGAGGAGGCCAACGTCCTGACTTTC
>12|TRBV29-1|NA|TRBJ2-7|many
CSVRGLTYEQYF
TGCAGCGTTAGGGGACTTACCTACGAGCAGTACTTC
>17|TRBV27|NA|TRBJ2-7|NA
CASSPRQSRGLLYEQYF
TGTGCCAGCAGTCCGAGGCAGTCAAGGGGGTTACTTTACGAGCAGTACTTC
>17|TRBV10-3|NA|TRBJ2-3|NA
CAISESRGLRESDTQYF
TGTGCCATCAGTGAATCTCGAGGGCTCCGGGAGTCGGATACGCAGTATTTT
>13|TRBV5-1|NA|TRBJ2-7|NA
CASSLEYAYEQYF
TGCGCCAGCAGCTTGGAGTATGCCTACGAGCAGTACTTC
>15|TRBV9|NA|TRBJ2-6|few
CASSVGGNGANVLTF
TGTGCCAGCAGCGTGGGGGGCAATGGGGCCAACGTCCTGACTTTC
>15|TRBV12-3/TRBV12-4|TRBD1|TRBJ2-3|NA
CASSLAGGILHTQYF
TGTGCCAGCAGTTTAGCAGGGGGCATCCTCCATACGCAGTATTTT
>15|TRBV12-3/TRBV12-4|NA|TRBJ1-1|NA
CASSSVGSPPAEAFF
TGTGCCAGCAGTTCAGTAGGGAGCCCCCCGGCTGAAGCTTTCTTT
>13|TRBV27|TRBD2|TRBJ2-7|NA
CASTVAGSDEQYF
TGTGCCAGCACGGTAGCGGGCTCCGACGAGCAGTACTTC
>13|TRBV5-1|TRBD2|TRBJ2-5|NA
CASSVTSIETQYF
TGCGCCAGCAGCGTGACTAGCATAGAGACCCAGTACTTC
>16|TRBV25-1|NA|TRBJ2-7|NA
CASSECKQGRSYEQYF
TGTGCCAGCAGTGAATGTAAACAGGGCAGGTCCTACGAGCAGTACTTC
>12|TRBV20-1|NA|TRBJ2-1|NA
CSAMGAYNEQFF
TGCAGTGCCATGGGAGCATACAATGAGCAGTTCTTC
>18|TRBV6-1|TRBD2|TRBJ2-3|NA
CASSALALGGVETDTQYF
TGTGCCAGCAGTGCGCTCGCGCTGGGAGGGGTGGAGACAGATACGCAGTATTTT
>14|TRBV6-6|NA|TRBJ2-3|NA
CASSLLALTDTQYF
TGTGCCAGCAGTCTGCTAGCCCTCACAGATACGCAGTATTTT
>19|TRBV7-9|TRBD1|TRBJ1-2|once
CASSLATGTGSPANYGYTF
TGTGCCAGCAGCTTAGCAACCGGGACAGGGAGCCCAGCTAACTATGGCTACACCTTC
>14|TRBV7-9|NA|TRBJ2-3|few
CASSVRTDTDTQYF
TGTGCCAGCAGCGTCCGGACAGACACAGATACGCAGTATTTT
>17|TRBV11-2|TRBD2|TRBJ2-7|NA
CASSHNPSGGSYNEQYF
TGTGCCAGCAGCCACAACCCTAGCGGGGGCTCCTACAATGAGCAGTACTTC
>16|TRBV28|NA|TRBJ2-7|few
CASSLWVGPQPGEQYF
TGTGCCAGCAGTTTATGGGTCGGACCCCAACCGGGGGAGCAGTACTTC